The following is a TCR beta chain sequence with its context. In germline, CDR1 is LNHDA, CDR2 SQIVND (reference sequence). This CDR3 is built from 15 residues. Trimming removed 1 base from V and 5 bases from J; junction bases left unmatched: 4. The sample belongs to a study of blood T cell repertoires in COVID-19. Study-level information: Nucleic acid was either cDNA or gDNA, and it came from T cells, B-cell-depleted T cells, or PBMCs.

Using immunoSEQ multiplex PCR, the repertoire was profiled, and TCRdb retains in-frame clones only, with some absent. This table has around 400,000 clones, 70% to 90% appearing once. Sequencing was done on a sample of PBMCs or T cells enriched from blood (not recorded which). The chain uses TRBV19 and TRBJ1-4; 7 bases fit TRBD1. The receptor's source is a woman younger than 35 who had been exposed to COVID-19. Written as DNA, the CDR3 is TGTGCCAGTAGTATAGGTGGGACAGTCAATGAAAAACTGTTTTTT. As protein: CASSIGGTVNEKLFF.